One and the same sample provided the 20 T cell receptor beta chains below, sequenced in a study of spatial heterogeneity in lung cancer. Broader study findings: Mutation tallies in tumors tracked expanded intratumoral alpha and beta TCR counts.

Their specific antigens are unknown. The time point here: sample taken at primary tumor resection. TCRdb redid the calling of the 5' RACE reads with MiXCR, one entry per CDR3 protein. Of about 7,000 distinct CDR3 sequences detected, roughly 13% appear once; the ten largest clones hold around 9%. This material consisted of lung tumor tissue, taken at surgery. The receptor set was obtained from a female donor with early-stage non-small cell lung cancer.

Ten or more counts support this clonotype. This beta chain represents an off-target read in a library built for alpha chains; its size is of limited meaning. The chain recombines TRBV20-1 with TRBJ1-2; D is unresolved. Trimming removed 1 base at V and 5 bases at J, with 8 bases between. The CDR3 sequence is 12 residues long. Germline CDR1 and CDR2: DFQATT and SNEGSKA (reference sequence). The DNA of the CDR3 is TGCAGTGCTAGAGGGGAGGCTTATGGCTACACCTTC. Translation gives CSARGEAYGYTF.

This clonotype was seen ten or more times. This beta chain is a stray read from a library made for alpha chains; its abundance is not meaningful. The chain has TRBV30 and TRBJ2-1; 10 positions match TRBD2. Per germline, CDR1 GTSNPN and CDR2 SVGIG (reference sequence). The CDR3 sequence is 15 residues long. The junction had 12 bases not matched to a gene; V was cut back by 7 bases and J by 6 bases. This CDR3 is CASTLAGVPSNEQFF. For the CDR3, the DNA is TGTGCCTCGACTCTAGCGGGGGTTCCTAGCAATGAGCAGTTCTTC. Complete variable domain (other parts from reference TRBV30 and TRBJ2-1): SQTIHQWPATLVQPVGSPLSLECTVEGTSNPNLYWYRQAAGRGLQLLFYSVGIGQISSEVPQNLSASRPQDRQFILSSKKLLLSDSGFYLCASTLAGVPSNEQFFGPGTRLTVL.

This clonotype was seen repeatedly, ten times or more. This beta chain was picked up by a library intended for alpha chains and is off target, so its count carries little meaning. The rearrangement joins TRBV4-2 to TRBJ2-3; 7 bases agree with TRBD2. This CDR3 has 16 residues. J lost 8 bases, V lost 4 bases, and 15 bases had no gene match. In germline, CDR1 is LGHNA, CDR2 YNFKEQ. This CDR3 is CASSPSPTPGLTTQYF. In nucleotides, the CDR3 is TGTGCCAGCAGCCCGTCCCCAACCCCGGGACTAACTACGCAGTATTTT.

The table lists this clonotype with many counts. This beta chain is an unintended read in a library built for alpha chains; its size means little. The V call is TRBV5-5, the J call TRBJ2-4, with 7 bases lining up with TRBD2. CDR3 length equals 17 residues. With V trimmed by 0 bases and J by 0 bases, 6 bases remained unmatched. Germline-derived CDR1 and CDR2 are SGHKS and YYEKEE (reference sequence). CDR3 sequence reads: CASSLALAVLAKNIQYF. The CDR3 DNA reads TGTGCCAGCAGCTTGGCGCTAGCGGTGCTAGCCAAAAACATTCAGTACTTC.

This clonotype was counted ten times or more. In a library made to pick up alpha chains, this beta chain is a stray read with a size that means little. The chain uses TRBV5-1 and TRBJ2-1; D unresolved. The V gene's germline CDR1 is SGHRS and CDR2 YFSETQ. The CDR3 runs to 13 residues. V was clipped by 2 bases and J by 7 bases, with 10 bases between them. For the CDR3, the DNA is TGCGCCAGCAGCTTCTGGCAGAAGAATGAGCAGTTCTTC. Translation gives CASSFWQKNEQFF.

This clonotype ranks as medium-sized. Being off target in a library aimed at alpha chains, this beta chain has a size of little meaning. The gene calls are TRBV29-1 and TRBJ2-4; D unresolved. This CDR3 contains 12 residues. V dropped 2 bases and J dropped 3 bases, with 5 bases sitting between them. Germline V gives CDR1 SQVTM, CDR2 ANQGSEA. CDR3 sequence (DNA): TGCAGCGTTGAACTTCACAAAAACATTCAGTACTTC. This codes for CSVELHKNIQYF.

By proportion, this clonotype is medium-sized (0.01 to 0.1%). The library was prepared for alpha chains; this beta chain is a stray read, so its frequency means little. The chain carries TRBV20-1 and TRBJ1-1; D gene ambiguous. This CDR3 comprises 14 residues. V lost 6 bases, J lost 5 bases, and 19 bases lay in between. CDR1 DFQATT and CDR2 SNEGSKA come from the germline V gene (reference sequence). The CDR3: CSAKSPGRGTEAFF. The CDR3 DNA follows: TGCAGTGCCAAATCCCCGGGGAGAGGGACTGAAGCTTTCTTT.

This clonotype occurred many times. This beta chain is an off-target read within a library intended for alpha chains, so its frequency means little. This rearrangement joins TRBV20-1 to TRBJ1-2; 7 bases agree with TRBD1. Germline V CDR1 and CDR2: DFQATT, SNEGSKA (reference sequence). CDR3 size: 11 residues. V gave up 5 bases and J gave up 8 bases; unmatched junction bases: 5. The CDR3 region has the DNA TGCAGTGCTCCTAGGACAGGCGGCTACACCTTC. This gives the protein CSAPRTGGYTF.

This clonotype has at least ten counts. Because the library targeted alpha chains, this beta chain is an off-target read whose size means little. The chain recombines TRBV9 with TRBJ2-5, with 12 positions matching TRBD2. The CDR3 spans 16 residues. CDR1 and CDR2 (germline): SGDLS, YYNGEE. The J segment lost 5 bases and the V segment lost 4 bases, leaving 9 bases of the junction unmatched. CDR3 coding DNA: TGTGCCAGCAGCCCCCCACTAGCGGGGGGCAGGGAGACCCAGTACTTC. This sequence encodes CASSPPLAGGRETQYF.

About this clonotype: A library made for alpha chains picked up this beta chain off target, so its size means little. The V gene is TRBV28, the J gene TRBJ1-4, with D perhaps matching TRBD1 (6 bases). The V end was cut by 6 bases, the J end by 3 bases, with 20 bases between. From germline, CDR1 is MDHEN and CDR2 SYDVKM. The CDR3 is made up of 17 amino acids. CDR3 in DNA: TGTGCCAGCAGAGGGAGAACAGGGAAACCAGCTAATGAAAAACTGTTTTTT. Its translation: CASRGRTGKPANEKLFF.

This clonotype is medium-sized. The size of this beta chain means little, since it is a stray read in a library made for alpha chains. The chain links TRBV2 to TRBJ2-1; 8 bases align to TRBD2. Trimming removed 3 bases from V and 0 bases from J; junction bases left unmatched: 10. There are 18 residues in the CDR3. Germline CDR1 is SNHLY and CDR2 is FYNNEI. CDR3 coding DNA: TGTGCCAGCAGTGAGGTGGGCGGGGGGACGAGCTCCTACAATGAGCAGTTCTTC. Translating gives CASSEVGGGTSSYNEQFF.

At least ten counts were recorded for this clonotype. This beta chain is off target for a library built for alpha chains, so its abundance means little. The rearrangement links TRBV5-1 to TRBJ2-1, with unresolved D. V was clipped by 4 bases and J by 8 bases, with 13 bases between them. CDR3 size: 13 residues. Germline V gene data show CDR1 as SGHRS and CDR2 as YFSETQ. For the CDR3, the DNA is TGCGCCAGCAGCCTATACCCGACGGATGAGCAGTTCTTC. This codes for CASSLYPTDEQFF.

This clonotype ranks as medium-sized. As an off-target read in a library built for alpha chains, this beta chain has a frequency of little significance. V usage is TRBV29-1 and J usage is TRBJ1-1; D is unclear. Looked up from germline, CDR1 is SQVTM and CDR2 is ANQGSEA. The CDR3 is 13 amino acids. V gave up 4 bases and J gave up 0 bases, with 9 bases separating them. CDR3 nucleotide sequence: TGCAGCGTTGGGTTGGGGTTGAACACTGAAGCTTTCTTT. This translates into CSVGLGLNTEAFF. The entire variable domain, with the rest obtained from reference TRBV29-1 and TRBJ1-1, is as follows: SAVISQKPSRDICQRGTSLTIQCQVDSQVTMMFWYRQQPGQSLTLIATANQGSEATYESGFVIDKFPISRPNLTFSTLTVSNMSPEDSSIYLCSVGLGLNTEAFFGQGTRLTVV.

In its sample, this clonotype is medium-sized. Because the library targeted alpha chains, this beta chain is an off-target read whose size means little. J is TRBJ2-7 and V is TRBV7-9; no clear D gene. This CDR3 has 13 residues. Trimming took off 5 bases at V and 4 bases at J, with 12 bases between the two ends. The V gene's germline CDR1 is SEHNR and CDR2 FQNEAQ (reference sequence). The CDR3 reads CASSQNTNYEQYF. The CDR3 nucleotides read TGTGCCAGCAGCCAAAATACAAATTACGAGCAGTACTTC.

This clonotype was counted many times. This beta chain is a stray read from a library made for alpha chains; its abundance is not meaningful. The rearrangement uses TRBV7-9 and TRBJ1-4; no clear D. The CDR3 runs to 16 residues. V lost 3 bases, J lost 0 bases, and 11 bases lay in between. From germline, CDR1 is SEHNR and CDR2 FQNEAQ (reference sequence). The CDR3 sequence: CASSFWLPATNEKLFF. CDR3 sequence (DNA): TGTGCCAGCAGCTTTTGGCTACCTGCAACTAATGAAAAACTGTTTTTT. Variable domain in full (rest from reference TRBV7-9 and TRBJ1-4): DTGVSQNPRHKITKRGQNVTFRCDPISEHNRLYWYRQTLGQGPEFLTYFQNEAQLEKSRLLSDRFSAERPKGSFSTLEIQRTEQGDSAMYLCASSFWLPATNEKLFFGSGTQLSVL.

Note on this clonotype: This beta chain is off target for a library built for alpha chains, so its abundance means little. The chain combines TRBV12-3 or TRBV12-4 with TRBJ1-5; 7 nucleotides align to TRBD1. This CDR3 is built from 14 residues. J was trimmed by 7 bases and V by 5 bases; bases with no gene match: 8. The CDR3 DNA reads as TGTGCCAGCAGTCAACACAGGGGTGGCCAGCCCCAGCATTTT. It encodes CASSQHRGGQPQHF.

Worth noting for this clonotype: A library prepared for alpha chains yielded this beta chain as an off-target read; its size is of little meaning. The chain couples TRBV29-1 to TRBJ2-3; TRBD1 aligns across 8 bases. This CDR3 contains 14 residues. With V trimmed by 7 bases and J by 2 bases, 8 bases remained unmatched. CDR1 and CDR2 from the germline V gene are SQVTM and ANQGSEA. The CDR3 DNA reads TGCAGCGGACAGGGACAGGACAACACAGATACGCAGTATTTT. Its translation: CSGQGQDNTDTQYF.

This clonotype has at least ten counts. This beta chain is off target for a library built for alpha chains, so its abundance means little. J is TRBJ2-7 and V is TRBV6-2 or TRBV6-3; possibly TRBD1 for D (6 bases). The CDR3 consists of 13 residues. V gave up 2 bases and J gave up 6 bases, with 11 bases separating them. The V gene's germline CDR1 is MNHEY and CDR2 SVGEGT. This chain's CDR3 is CASSYMGDTEQYF. The CDR3 nucleotides are TGTGCCAGCAGTTACATGGGGGACACCGAGCAGTACTTC.

This clonotype was counted at least ten times. The library was designed around alpha chains, so this beta chain is a stray read whose abundance carries little weight. This chain links TRBV10-3 with TRBJ2-7; a weak D match, TRBD1 (6 bases). CDR1 ENHRY and CDR2 SYGVKD come from the germline V gene. V lost 10 bases, J lost 7 bases, and 14 bases lay in between. This CDR3 spans 11 amino acids. The CDR3 loop is CATRDTLEQYF. CDR3 nucleotides: TGTGCCACCCGGGACACTTTGGAGCAGTACTTC.

This clonotype was seen at least ten times. Being off target in a library aimed at alpha chains, this beta chain has a size of little meaning. V is TRBV6-6 and J is TRBJ2-1; D call uncertain. Deletions cut 0 bases from V and 2 bases from J, with 11 bases between. The V gene's germline CDR1 is MNHNY and CDR2 SVGAGI (reference sequence). This CDR3 is 16 amino acids long. The CDR3 region is CASSYSNLGTYNEQFF. In DNA, the CDR3 is TGTGCCAGCAGTTACTCGAACCTGGGCACCTACAATGAGCAGTTCTTC.